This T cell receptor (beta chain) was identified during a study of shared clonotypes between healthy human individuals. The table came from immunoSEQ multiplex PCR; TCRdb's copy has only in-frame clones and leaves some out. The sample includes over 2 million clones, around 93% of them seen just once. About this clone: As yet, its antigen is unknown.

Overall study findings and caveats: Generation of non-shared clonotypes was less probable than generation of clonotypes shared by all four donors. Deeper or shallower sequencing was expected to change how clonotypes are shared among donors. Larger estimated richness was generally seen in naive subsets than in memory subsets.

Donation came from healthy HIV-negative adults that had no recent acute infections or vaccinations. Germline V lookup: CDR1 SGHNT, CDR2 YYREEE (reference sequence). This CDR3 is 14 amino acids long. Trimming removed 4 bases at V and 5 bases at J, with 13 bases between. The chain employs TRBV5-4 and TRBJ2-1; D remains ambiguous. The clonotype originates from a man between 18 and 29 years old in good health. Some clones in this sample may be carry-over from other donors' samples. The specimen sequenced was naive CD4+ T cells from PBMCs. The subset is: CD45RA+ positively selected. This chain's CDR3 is CASSKPRRNNEQFF. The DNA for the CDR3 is TGTGCCAGCAGCAAACCCCGGCGAAACAATGAGCAGTTCTTC.